These T cell receptor beta chains were read from a single sample in a study of CD8 T cells in ankylosing spondylitis. In TCRdb, the 5' RACE reads were re-called with MiXCR into one record per CDR3 protein. In the table there are about 360,000 distinct CDR3 sequences, 20% to 25% of which are singletons. The sample taken for sequencing was blood, either unsorted or a sorted T cell fraction (not recorded which). These receptors came from a male donor with ankylosing spondylitis or in good health (not recorded which). CDR3s leave out the opening cysteine and the closing phenylalanine or tryptophan. Fields, in order: V gene, D gene, J gene, clone size, CDR3 protein. The D gene is left open where the match is weak. A row's size may be missing; if present it is once, few, many or a size class.

>TRBV6-6|.|TRBJ2-7|few
ASSYASYEQY
>TRBV11-2|.|TRBJ2-1|few
ASSSVGTGEQF
>TRBV6-1|TRBD1|TRBJ2-7|few
ASRTGQSYEQY
>TRBV5-6|TRBD1|TRBJ2-5|.
ASSSDRVAETQY
>TRBV20-1|TRBD1|TRBJ2-7|.
SARPEGQGSSYEQY
>TRBV29-1|TRBD1|TRBJ2-5|many
SADRGDETQY
>TRBV12-3/TRBV12-4|.|TRBJ2-7|few
ASSPSGYSYEQY
>TRBV5-1|.|TRBJ2-1|.
ASSFEGGPYNEQF
>TRBV24-1|TRBD2|TRBJ2-3|.
ATSEPRLAGGPSTDTQY
>TRBV25-1|.|TRBJ2-3|.
ASSEPQGRVADTQY
>TRBV25-1|.|TRBJ2-1|.
ASSESGVGNEQF
>TRBV3-1|TRBD2|TRBJ2-3|.
ASNMRGSWSTDTQY
>TRBV9|.|TRBJ2-1|.
ASSVGLGDYNEQF
>TRBV20-1|.|TRBJ1-4|.
SARGDGDPTNEKLF
>TRBV27|TRBD1|TRBJ2-7|.
ASSLSRDSVPYEQY
>TRBV2|TRBD2|TRBJ2-1|.
ASSVRLAGGSYNEQF
>TRBV12-3/TRBV12-4|TRBD2|TRBJ2-5|few
ASTTGWGRVETQY
>TRBV4-1|.|TRBJ1-5|few
ASSQERPNQPQH
>TRBV5-4|.|TRBJ2-5|few
ASSDRTQETQY
>TRBV5-6|TRBD2|TRBJ2-7|few
ASSSGLVAYEQY
>TRBV28|TRBD2|TRBJ2-7|few
ASRTRLAGWEEQY
>TRBV4-2|.|TRBJ2-2|.
ASSQDYGAGGELF
>TRBV12-3/TRBV12-4|.|TRBJ1-1|many
ASSFGVGTEAF
>TRBV10-3|TRBD2|TRBJ2-3|few
AISELAGGADTQY
>TRBV9|.|TRBJ2-1|few
ASSSTPGRGGSYNEQF
>TRBV6-1|TRBD1|TRBJ1-5|.
ASSESPGQGSQPQH
>TRBV28|.|TRBJ2-7|.
ASRNERAPSYEQY
>TRBV12-3/TRBV12-4|.|TRBJ2-1|.
ASSKGGEQF
>TRBV7-6|.|TRBJ1-5|.
ASGWGPNQPQH
>TRBV24-1|.|TRBJ2-3|few
ATSVGLVSSGLGTQY
>TRBV7-3|.|TRBJ2-2|few
ASSQGTGFFPGELF
>TRBV15|.|TRBJ1-1|few
ATSRGPRTGPWDERTEAF
>TRBV12-3/TRBV12-4|.|TRBJ2-3|.
ASSGVRGGTQY
>TRBV29-1|TRBD2|TRBJ2-1|.
SALTSGVYNEQF
>TRBV14|.|TRBJ1-4|.
ASSQDHVGFNEKLF
>TRBV10-2|TRBD2|TRBJ2-1|.
ASTPLGLAGGFYNEQF
>TRBV9|TRBD2|TRBJ2-1|.
ASSGSGGTHNEQF
>TRBV12-3/TRBV12-4|.|TRBJ2-3|few
ASTMGGAKADTQY
>TRBV20-1|.|TRBJ1-6|few
SAAPSVAYNSPLH
>TRBV11-2|.|TRBJ2-3|few
ASSLGPSGTDTQY
>TRBV4-1|TRBD1|TRBJ1-6|few
ASSQGDRENSPLH
>TRBV29-1|TRBD1|TRBJ2-7|.
SVEDTPTGGIEQY
>TRBV18|TRBD1|TRBJ1-2|few
ASSQGALPPNYGYT
>TRBV20-1|TRBD1|TRBJ2-1|few
SAHSGTGGNEQF
>TRBV10-3|TRBD1|TRBJ2-5|.
AISESGGQAYQETQY
>TRBV12-3/TRBV12-4|TRBD2|TRBJ2-1|many
ASSRLAGLSSYNEQF
>TRBV7-9|.|TRBJ2-7|few
ASSKDSTYEQY
>TRBV7-6|.|TRBJ2-1|.
ASSLRTLYNEQF
>TRBV20-1|TRBD2|TRBJ2-3|.
SASATSGSGDTQY
>TRBV29-1|.|TRBJ1-2|.
SVEGRQSNYGYT
>TRBV12-5|.|TRBJ2-5|few
AGGSLKETQY
>TRBV7-6|.|TRBJ2-6|.
ASSLGYNSGANVLT
>TRBV29-1|.|TRBJ2-7|few
SVLGDYEQY
>TRBV7-2|.|TRBJ1-1|.
ASSLWAGGTEAF
>TRBV27|.|TRBJ2-7|few
ASGRDGRSEQY
>TRBV12-3/TRBV12-4|TRBD1|TRBJ2-1|many
ASSGTGIYNEQF
>TRBV6-4|TRBD1|TRBJ2-1|few
ASSARTGGAGYHEQF
>TRBV12-3/TRBV12-4|.|TRBJ2-3|few
ASSFGGQGLDTQY
>TRBV5-1|.|TRBJ2-1|.
ASSLDRVIVRAEQF
>TRBV30|.|TRBJ2-7|.
AWTLGDTPRQY